The 32 T cell receptor beta chains below were found in one sample sequenced in a study of blood T cell repertoires in COVID-19. Measured with immunoSEQ multiplex PCR; TCRdb has only the in-frame clones, and not every one. The table has about 350,000 clones, 87% seen once. Material: PBMCs or T cells enriched from blood (not recorded which). These receptors all stem from a woman in her 30s who had recovered from COVID-19.

V usage is TRBV5-1 and J usage is TRBJ2-5; 8 positions agree with TRBD1. CDR1 is SGHRS and CDR2 is YFSETQ in the germline V gene. V was pared by 2 bases and J by 2 bases, with 14 bases of the junction left unmatched. The CDR3 loop spans 18 amino acids. The CDR3 loop is CASSFQTSGQVQQETQYF. Written as DNA, the CDR3 is TGCGCCAGCAGCTTCCAGACCTCGGGACAGGTTCAACAAGAGACCCAGTACTTC.

The V call is TRBV7-2, the J call TRBJ1-1, with unresolved D. The CDR3 loop spans 14 amino acids. Trimming removed 1 base from V and 1 base from J, with 7 bases in between. CDR1 and CDR2 (germline): SGHTA, FQGNSA. The CDR3 sequence is CASSLVAGNTEAFF. DNA for the CDR3: TGTGCCAGCAGCTTAGTGGCAGGGAACACTGAAGCTTTCTTT.

The chain has TRBV4-3 and TRBJ1-2; TRBD1 aligns across 9 bases. Germline V CDR1 and CDR2: LGHNA, YSLEER. The length of the CDR3 is 14 residues. The V segment lost 4 bases and the J segment 2 bases; nucleotides outside the gene matches: 2. The CDR3 spells CASSRGQGNYGYTF. The CDR3 DNA reads as TGCGCCAGCAGCCGGGGACAGGGAAACTATGGCTACACCTTC.

J is TRBJ1-1 and V is TRBV5-1, with a weak D call TRBD1 (5 bases). This CDR3 is 15 amino acids long. Deletions cut 4 bases from V and 1 base from J, with 14 bases between. Germline loops: CDR1 SGHRS, CDR2 YFSETQ. CDR3 sequence: CASSPGGARNTEAFF. DNA of the CDR3: TGCGCCAGCAGCCCGGGTGGGGCGCGGAACACTGAAGCTTTCTTT.

The chain couples TRBV24-1 to TRBJ2-2; the D gene is possibly TRBD1 (6 bases). The V gene lost 7 bases and the J gene lost 6 bases, with 17 bases spanning the gap. The CDR3 covers 15 residues. Germline assignment: CDR1 KGHDR and CDR2 SFDVKD. As DNA, the CDR3 is TGTGCCACCAGCCCTTTTGGAGCAGGGGCCGGGGAGCTGTTTTTT. Translated: CATSPFGAGAGELFF.

The rearrangement uses TRBV5-4 and TRBJ1-4, with unresolved D. In germline, CDR1 is SGHNT, CDR2 YYREEE (reference sequence). This CDR3 contains 13 residues. V lost 4 bases and J 1 base, leaving 5 bases between the germline ends. In DNA, the CDR3 is TGTGCCAGCAGCGAGCAAACTAATGAAAAACTGTTTTTT. Protein: CASSEQTNEKLFF.

The rearrangement uses TRBV18 and TRBJ1-2, with D possibly matching TRBD1 (6 bases). The germline V gene has CDR1 KGHSH and CDR2 LQKENI. Trimming pared 5 bases from V and 0 bases from J, leaving 16 bases between. The CDR3 spans 16 residues. The CDR3 reads CASSVSTRGSNYGYTF. The CDR3 bases are TGTGCCAGCTCAGTATCAACCAGGGGTTCTAACTATGGCTACACCTTC.

The rearrangement uses TRBV4-2 and TRBJ1-5; D gene unclear. This CDR3 contains 14 residues. CDR1 and CDR2 from the germline V gene are LGHNA and YNFKEQ. The germline V and J ends were trimmed by 4 bases and 4 bases, with 11 bases remaining between them. Written as DNA, the CDR3 is TGTGCCAGCAGCCGTTTAGGAGAGAATCAGCCCCAGCATTTT. Its protein is CASSRLGENQPQHF.

Comment on this clone: Other DNA sequences of this sample code for an identical CDR3. V and J are TRBV28 and TRBJ1-2, with 9 bases identical to TRBD1. V trimming: 6 bases; J trimming: 4 bases; junction bases outside the gene matches: 6. Germline V gene lookup returns CDR1 MDHEN and CDR2 SYDVKM. The CDR3 sequence is 14 residues long. For the CDR3, the DNA is TGTGCCAGCAGCCAAGGACAGGGGAGCTATGGCTACACCTTC. Protein product: CASSQGQGSYGYTF.

There are a few counts of this clone. The J gene is TRBJ1-2, the V gene TRBV14, with TRBD1 matching 9 bases. The ends lost 4 bases at V and 5 bases at J; junction bases unmatched: 2. The CDR3 runs 13 residues. CDR1 is SGHDN and CDR2 is FVKESK in the germline V gene. The CDR3 spells CASSRDRGYGYTF. CDR3 nucleotide sequence: TGTGCCAGCAGCCGCGACAGGGGGTATGGCTACACCTTC.

The chain couples TRBV6-5 to TRBJ1-2; TRBD1 might be the D (6 bases). The CDR3 is 11 amino acids. V lost 6 bases and J lost 5, with 7 bases in between. Germline V lookup: CDR1 MNHEY, CDR2 SVGAGI. The CDR3 loop is CASRGTYGYTF. The DNA of the CDR3 is TGTGCCAGCAGAGGGACATATGGCTACACCTTC.

The gene calls are TRBV25-1 and TRBJ1-6, with 8 bases lining up with TRBD1. Germline values: CDR1 MGHDK, CDR2 SYGVNS. Trimming removed 2 bases from V and 10 bases from J; junction bases left unmatched: 7. This CDR3 has 15 residues. The chain's CDR3 is CASSELRTGNSPLHF. CDR3 bases: TGTGCCAGCAGTGAACTGAGGACAGGGAACTCACCCCTCCACTTT. Variable domain in full (rest from reference TRBV25-1 and TRBJ1-6): EADIYQTPRYLVIGTGKKITLECSQTMGHDKMYWYQQDPGMELHLIHYSYGVNSTEKGDLSSESTVSRIRTEHFPLTLESARPSHTSQYLCASSELRTGNSPLHFGNGTRLTVT.

The chain's CDR3 is CASSQDPTGGEYGYTF. As DNA, the CDR3 is TGCGCCAGCAGCCAAGATCCTACAGGGGGCGAATATGGCTACACCTTC. V is TRBV4-3 and J is TRBJ1-2; 9 bases align to TRBD1. This CDR3 has 16 residues. With 0 bases clipped from V and 5 bases from J, the junction kept 7 bases outside the gene matches. Germline V gene data show CDR1 as LGHNA and CDR2 as YSLEER.

CDR3 sequence (DNA): TGTGCCAGCATCCCCAAGGGGTACAATGAGCAGTTCTTC. It is translated as CASIPKGYNEQFF. The rearrangement uses TRBV28 and TRBJ2-1; D is possibly TRBD1 (5 bases). The germline V and J ends were trimmed by 7 bases and 4 bases, with 11 bases remaining between them. Germline assignment: CDR1 MDHEN and CDR2 SYDVKM. This CDR3 spans 13 amino acids. Variable domain in full (rest from reference TRBV28 and TRBJ2-1): DVKVTQSSRYLVKRTGEKVFLECVQDMDHENMFWYRQDPGLGLRLIYFSYDVKMKEKGDIPEGYSVSREKKERFSLILESASTNQTSMYLCASIPKGYNEQFFGPGTRLTVL.

The chain combines TRBV9 with TRBJ2-1, with 9 nucleotides matching TRBD2. The germline CDR1 and CDR2 sequences are SGDLS and YYNGEE. The CDR3 runs 17 residues. J lost 4 bases, V lost 3 bases, and 11 bases had no gene match. CDR3 DNA sequence: TGTGCCAGCAGCGCCGTGGAGCGGGGGGTTATTTACAATGAGCAGTTCTTC. This translates into CASSAVERGVIYNEQFF. The full variable domain, completed using reference TRBV9 and TRBJ2-1, is DSGVTQTPKHLITATGQRVTLRCSPRSGDLSVYWYQQSLDQGLQFLIQYYNGEERAKGNILERFSAQQFPDLHSELNLSSLELGDSALYFCASSAVERGVIYNEQFFGPGTRLTVL.

The chain carries TRBV7-9 and TRBJ2-7; maybe TRBD1 (6 bases). The CDR3 runs to 15 residues. Trimming took 0 bases from V and 0 from J, leaving 9 bases between them. CDR1 and CDR2 (germline): SEHNR, FQNEAQ (reference sequence). CDR3 in amino acids: CASSLAPGDSYEQYF. DNA for the CDR3: TGTGCCAGCAGCTTAGCCCCAGGGGACTCCTACGAGCAGTACTTC.

V gene TRBV28 combines with J gene TRBJ1-3, with TRBD1 as a possible D gene (5 bases). Germline CDR1 MDHEN, CDR2 SYDVKM. V was cut by 5 bases and J by 3 bases, with 17 bases left in between. The CDR3 is 16 residues long. This CDR3 reads CASSREERGFGNTIYF. The CDR3 nucleotides read TGTGCCAGCAGTAGAGAGGAGCGGGGCTTTGGAAACACCATATATTTT.

The V gene is TRBV27, the J gene TRBJ2-1, with 12 nucleotides matching TRBD2. Looked up from germline, CDR1 is MNHEY and CDR2 is SMNVEV (reference sequence). This CDR3 is 19 amino acids long. V was pared by 4 bases and J by 2 bases, with 12 bases of the junction left unmatched. CDR3 sequence reads: CASSWTRTSGEITYNEQFF. CDR3 nucleotides: TGTGCCAGCAGTTGGACACGGACTAGCGGGGAAATAACCTACAATGAGCAGTTCTTC.

V and J are TRBV6-5 and TRBJ1-1, with D hard to call. The CDR3 runs 14 residues. Germline CDR1 reads MNHEY; CDR2 reads SVGAGI. Trimming cost V 10 bases and J 4 bases, with 19 bases left between them. CDR3 loop: CATSVNSGITEAFF. CDR3 DNA sequence: TGTGCCACTTCCGTCAACAGTGGTATCACTGAAGCTTTCTTT.

This clone occurred once. V and J are TRBV28 and TRBJ1-5; weak D call: TRBD1 (5 bases). The CDR3 consists of 15 residues. Germline CDR1 reads MDHEN; CDR2 reads SYDVKM. Trimming removed 6 bases at V and 6 bases at J, with 18 bases between. CDR3 nucleotides: TGTGCCAGCAGCCCAATCCAGGGATCGAGTCAGCCCCAGCATTTT. Translating gives CASSPIQGSSQPQHF.

This sequence joins TRBV27 and TRBJ1-5, with D perhaps matching TRBD1 (6 bases). Germline loops: CDR1 MNHEY, CDR2 SMNVEV (reference sequence). Trimming shortened V by 5 bases and J by 2 bases, and 10 bases separated the two germline ends. The CDR3 is 14 residues long. The CDR3: CASSPRQGNQPQHF. The CDR3 DNA is TGTGCCAGCAGTCCCCGACAGGGCAATCAGCCCCAGCATTTT.

V and J are TRBV27 and TRBJ2-2; weak D call: TRBD2 (6 bases). Germline loops: CDR1 MNHEY, CDR2 SMNVEV (reference sequence). Trimming cost V 1 base and J 2 bases, with 11 bases left between them. This CDR3 comprises 16 residues. CDR3 sequence: CASSLFGGSNTGELFF. DNA of the CDR3: TGTGCCAGCAGTTTATTCGGGGGATCCAACACCGGGGAGCTGTTTTTT.

The rearrangement uses TRBV27 and TRBJ1-4; 9 bases are a match to TRBD1. The ends lost 3 bases at V and 8 bases at J; junction bases unmatched: 10. Germline lookup yields CDR1 MNHEY and CDR2 SMNVEV (reference sequence). The CDR3 loop spans 16 amino acids. This chain's CDR3 is CASSLGWTGVEEKLFF. Written as DNA, the CDR3 is TGTGCCAGCAGTTTGGGGTGGACAGGGGTGGAAGAAAAACTGTTTTTT.

This clone was observed a few times. The DNA of the CDR3 is TGTGCCAGCAGCTTTTCTATCCAGGGGGTAAACACTGAAGCTTTCTTT. Its translation: CASSFSIQGVNTEAFF. This chain joins TRBV7-9 and TRBJ1-1; 7 positions match TRBD1. The CDR3 is 16 amino acids. CDR1 and CDR2 (germline): SEHNR, FQNEAQ (reference sequence). V lost 3 bases and J lost 2; bases outside the gene matches: 9. Complete variable domain (other parts from reference TRBV7-9 and TRBJ1-1): DTGVSQNPRHKITKRGQNVTFRCDPISEHNRLYWYRQTLGQGPEFLTYFQNEAQLEKSRLLSDRFSAERPKGSFSTLEIQRTEQGDSAMYLCASSFSIQGVNTEAFFGQGTRLTVV.

The V gene is TRBV4-3, the J gene TRBJ1-6, with 8 bases aligning to TRBD1. The CDR3 runs to 15 residues. Germline V gene data show CDR1 as LGHNA and CDR2 as YSLEER. The junction had 8 bases not matched to a gene; V was cut back by 0 bases and J by 13 bases. This CDR3 is CASSQEGQGVVPLHF. For the CDR3, the DNA is TGCGCCAGCAGCCAAGAAGGACAGGGCGTTGTCCCCCTCCACTTT.

V is TRBV11-2 and J is TRBJ1-2, with TRBD1 matching over 10 bases. The CDR3 covers 16 residues. Germline CDR1 reads SGHAT; CDR2 reads FQNNGV. V lost 4 bases to trimming and J lost 6 bases; unmatched junction nucleotides: 11. CDR3 residues: CASSSTSGTGVDGYTF. The DNA for the CDR3 is TGTGCCAGCAGCTCTACCTCCGGGACAGGGGTCGATGGCTACACCTTC.

The chain employs TRBV9 and TRBJ2-1, with TRBD2 matching over 14 bases. J was trimmed by 8 bases and V by 0 bases; bases with no gene match: 7. CDR3 length: 17 residues. CDR1 is SGDLS, CDR2 YYNGEE, per germline. This chain's CDR3 is CASSVGTSGGPLYEQFF. The DNA of the CDR3 is TGTGCCAGCAGCGTAGGGACTAGCGGGGGGCCTTTGTATGAGCAGTTCTTC.

This clone appeared once. The chain couples TRBV5-5 to TRBJ2-1; 11 nucleotides line up with TRBD2. Germline loops: CDR1 SGHKS, CDR2 YYEKEE (reference sequence). The V gene end was trimmed by 2 bases and the J gene end by 6 bases; junction bases not matched to a gene: 1. This CDR3 is 14 amino acids long. The CDR3 protein is CASSFGLAGNEQFF. DNA for the CDR3: TGTGCCAGCAGCTTCGGACTAGCGGGCAATGAGCAGTTCTTC.

CDR3 loop: CASSVVGEGTQYF. The CDR3 coding sequence is TGTGCCAGCAGCGTAGTAGGGGAGGGGACCCAGTACTTC. The chain employs TRBV9 and TRBJ2-5, with 7 bases identical to TRBD2. This CDR3 is 13 amino acids long. Per the germline V gene, CDR1 is SGDLS and CDR2 is YYNGEE. V shed 0 bases, J shed 7 bases, and the junction held 3 bases outside the gene matches.

This sequence joins TRBV14 and TRBJ2-1; possibly TRBD1 for D (5 bases). There are 13 residues in the CDR3. V was pared by 0 bases and J by 9 bases, with 9 bases between. Per the germline V gene, CDR1 is SGHDN and CDR2 is FVKESK. The CDR3 DNA is TGTGCCAGCAGCCAAGATAGGGGCGGTGAGCAGTTCTTC. It specifies CASSQDRGGEQFF.

The chain's CDR3 is CAVSGGANTDTQYF. In nucleotides, the CDR3 is TGTGCCGTTAGCGGGGGGGCCAACACAGATACGCAGTATTTT. The chain carries TRBV10-3 and TRBJ2-3, with 11 bases identical to TRBD2. The V and J ends lost 11 bases and 2 bases, in that order; junction bases with no gene match: 6. Germline CDR1 ENHRY, CDR2 SYGVKD. The CDR3 is 14 amino acids.

The V and J genes are TRBV2 and TRBJ2-5; TRBD1 aligns across 7 bases. V shed 5 bases and J 2 bases; nucleotides not matched to a gene: 8. Germline CDR1 reads SNHLY; CDR2 reads FYNNEI. The CDR3 contains 15 residues. CDR3 region: CASSSRTGVQETQYF. The CDR3 DNA reads TGTGCCAGCAGTTCACGGACAGGTGTACAAGAGACCCAGTACTTC.